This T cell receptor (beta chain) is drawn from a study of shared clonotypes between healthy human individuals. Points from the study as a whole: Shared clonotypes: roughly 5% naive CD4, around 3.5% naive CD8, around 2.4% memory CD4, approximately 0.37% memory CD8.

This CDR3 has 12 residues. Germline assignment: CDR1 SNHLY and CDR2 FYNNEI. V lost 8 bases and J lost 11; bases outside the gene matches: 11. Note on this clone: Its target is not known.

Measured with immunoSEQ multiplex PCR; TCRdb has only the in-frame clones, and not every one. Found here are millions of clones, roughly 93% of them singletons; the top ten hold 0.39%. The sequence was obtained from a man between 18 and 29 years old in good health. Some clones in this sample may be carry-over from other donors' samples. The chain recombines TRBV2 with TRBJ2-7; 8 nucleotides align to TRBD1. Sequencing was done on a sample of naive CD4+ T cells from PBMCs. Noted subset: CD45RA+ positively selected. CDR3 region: CASGGQGAFKYF. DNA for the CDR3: TGTGCCAGCGGAGGACAGGGTGCCTTCAAGTACTTC.